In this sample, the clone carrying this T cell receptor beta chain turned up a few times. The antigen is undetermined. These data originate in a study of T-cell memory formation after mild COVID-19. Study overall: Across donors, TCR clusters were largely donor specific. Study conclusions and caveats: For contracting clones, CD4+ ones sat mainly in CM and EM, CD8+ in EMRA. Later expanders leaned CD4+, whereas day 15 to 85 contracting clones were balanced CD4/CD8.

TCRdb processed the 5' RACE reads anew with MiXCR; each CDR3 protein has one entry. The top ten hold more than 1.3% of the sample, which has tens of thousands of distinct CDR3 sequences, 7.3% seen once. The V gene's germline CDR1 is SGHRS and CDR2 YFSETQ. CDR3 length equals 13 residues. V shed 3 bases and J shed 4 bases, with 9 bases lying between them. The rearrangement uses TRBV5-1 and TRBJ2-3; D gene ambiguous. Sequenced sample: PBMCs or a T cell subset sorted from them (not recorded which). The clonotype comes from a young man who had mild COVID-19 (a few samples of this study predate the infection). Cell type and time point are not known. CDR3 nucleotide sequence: TGCGCCAGCAGCTCCGGCTCCCCAGATACGCAGTATTTT. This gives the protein CASSSGSPDTQYF.